Listed here are 9 T cell receptor beta chains from one sample, sequenced in a study of T cells in Graves' hyperthyroidism and ophthalmopathy. What was amplified from RNA transcripts were TCR beta CDR3 regions. Using the HTBI primer set, a first-round RT-PCR was run on the TCR CDR3. MiXCR was run by TCRdb on the multiplex PCR reads, yielding one entry per CDR3 protein. Altogether some 510,000 distinct CDR3 sequences are present, about a fifth being singletons, with the ten largest covering around 27%. The specimen was blood. These receptors were collected from a man younger than 35 with Graves' hyperthyroidism.

The rearrangement links TRBV27 to TRBJ1-1; possibly TRBD1 for D (5 bases). Germline-derived CDR1 and CDR2 are MNHEY and SMNVEV (reference sequence). Deletions cut 6 bases from V and 2 bases from J, with 10 bases between. The CDR3 covers 13 residues. Here the CDR3 reads CASRLRDNTEAFF. The CDR3 DNA follows: TGTGCCAGCAGACTCCGGGACAACACTGAAGCTTTCTTT.

The chain links TRBV5-6 to TRBJ1-1; D is unclear. This CDR3 is built from 14 residues. The germline V gene has CDR1 SGHDT and CDR2 YYEEEE. Trimming pared 2 bases from V and 0 bases from J, leaving 8 bases between. The CDR3 protein is CASSFREMNTEAFF. DNA of the CDR3: TGTGCCAGCAGCTTCCGGGAGATGAACACTGAAGCTTTCTTT.

This clonotype was detected ten times or more. This rearrangement joins TRBV19 to TRBJ2-3; tentative D call: TRBD1 (5 bases). Germline-derived CDR1 and CDR2 are LNHDA and SQIVND (reference sequence). Between the trimmed V and J ends, which lost 10 bases and 0 bases, there was a span of 8 bases. The CDR3 sequence is 12 residues long. The CDR3 reads CATRQSTDTQYF. CDR3 DNA: TGTGCCACGAGACAGAGCACAGATACGCAGTATTTT.

This clonotype has ten or more counts. V and J are TRBV20-1 and TRBJ2-7; D call uncertain. With 5 bases removed from V and 0 bases from J, the gap between germline ends came to 8 bases. The CDR3 spans 12 residues. CDR1 is DFQATT and CDR2 is SNEGSKA in the germline V gene (reference sequence). The CDR3 region has the DNA TGCAGTGCTTACCAAAGCTCCTACGAGCAGTACTTC. It yields the protein CSAYQSSYEQYF.

This clonotype was seen just once. CDR3 in amino acids: CASSLGATGYLYGYTF. The CDR3 nucleotides are TGTGCCAGCAGCCTAGGAGCAACCGGCTATTTGTATGGCTACACCTTC. This chain connects TRBV3-1 to TRBJ1-2; D remains unclear. V lost 4 bases and J lost 5, with 20 bases in between. Germline values: CDR1 LGHDT, CDR2 YNNKEL (reference sequence). The CDR3 covers 16 residues.

This clonotype was seen only a few times. The V call is TRBV5-6, the J call TRBJ2-5, with D unresolved. V was shortened by 0 bases and J by 2 bases, with 8 bases between the two germline ends. The V gene's germline CDR1 is SGHDT and CDR2 YYEEEE. CDR3 length equals 14 residues. Here the CDR3 reads CASSLGATQETQYF. The CDR3 nucleotides read TGTGCCAGCAGCTTGGGGGCGACTCAAGAGACCCAGTACTTC.

This clonotype was seen just once. This chain joins TRBV7-9 and TRBJ2-2; TRBD2 matches at 8 bases. Germline assignment: CDR1 SEHNR and CDR2 FQNEAQ (reference sequence). The J segment lost 3 bases and the V segment lost 11 bases, leaving 8 bases of the junction unmatched. This CDR3 spans 14 amino acids. This CDR3 is CAAPRAGDTGELFF. The CDR3 coding sequence is TGTGCCGCGCCGAGAGCGGGAGACACCGGGGAGCTGTTTTTT. Looking up the rest from reference TRBV7-9 and TRBJ2-2 gives the full variable domain: DTGVSQNPRHKITKRGQNVTFRCDPISEHNRLYWYRQTLGQGPEFLTYFQNEAQLEKSRLLSDRFSAERPKGSFSTLEIQRTEQGDSAMYLCAAPRAGDTGELFFGEGSRLTVL.

The CDR3, as DNA: TGTGCCAGCAGGCCGAACAGGGGGCAAGGCTACACCTTC. This encodes CASRPNRGQGYTF. The rearrangement uses TRBV27 and TRBJ1-2; 9 bases match TRBD1. The germline gives CDR1 MNHEY, CDR2 SMNVEV (reference sequence). The CDR3 contains 13 residues. J was trimmed by 8 bases and V by 6 bases; bases with no gene match: 7.

This clonotype was detected ten times or more. The chain links TRBV2 to TRBJ2-7; perhaps TRBD2 as D (5 bases). Per the germline V gene, CDR1 is SNHLY and CDR2 is FYNNEI. There are 13 residues in the CDR3. V shed 7 bases and J shed 0 bases, with 10 bases lying between them. CDR3 in amino acids: CASIGLRSYEQYF. CDR3 DNA sequence: TGTGCCAGCATTGGACTTCGCTCCTACGAGCAGTACTTC.